The 21 T cell receptor beta chains below were found in one sample sequenced in a study of early T cells in non-severe SARS-CoV-2 infection. TCRdb independently ran MiXCR on the 5' RACE reads; one entry per CDR3 protein. The sample contains just over 60,000 distinct CDR3 sequences, about 9.3% of which appear only once. The sample was whole blood. The receptors derive from an adult who was a healthcare worker with PCR-confirmed SARS-CoV-2 infection or an uninfected control (not recorded which).

This clonotype was observed a handful of times. This sequence joins TRBV7-4 and TRBJ2-7; maybe TRBD2 (6 bases). CDR1 and CDR2 from the germline V gene are SGHVT and SQSDAQ. V dropped 5 bases and J dropped 4 bases, with 24 bases sitting between them. This CDR3 spans 17 amino acids. The CDR3: CASSPKGTQGTVYEQYV. CDR3 DNA sequence: TGTGCCAGCAGCCCGAAAGGGACTCAAGGAACAGTATACGAGCAGTACGTC.

This clonotype has at least ten counts. V is TRBV12-3 or TRBV12-4 and J is TRBJ1-5, with 8 bases aligning to TRBD1. With 6 bases clipped from V and 7 bases from J, the junction kept 8 bases outside the gene matches. The CDR3 is made up of 14 amino acids. In DNA, the CDR3 is TGTGCCAGCAGCCCAGGGGGCTACGGGCAGCCCCAGCATTTT. Protein product: CASSPGGYGQPQHF.

The CDR3 reads CASNVESTDTQYF. As DNA, the CDR3 is TGTGCCAGCAATGTGGAAAGCACAGATACGCAGTATTTT. The V call is TRBV2, the J call TRBJ2-3, with no clear D. Between the trimmed V and J ends, which lost 7 bases and 0 bases, there was a span of 8 bases. Germline CDR1 reads SNHLY; CDR2 reads FYNNEI. This CDR3 has 13 amino acids.

This clonotype appeared many times. The chain couples TRBV30 to TRBJ1-2; D ambiguous. Germline loops: CDR1 GTSNPN, CDR2 SVGIG (reference sequence). The CDR3 extends over 13 amino acids. Trimming took off 8 bases at V and 5 bases at J, with 18 bases between the two ends. The CDR3 nucleotides read TGTGCCGGAGCCCAGCCGCTCGGGTATGGCTACACCTTC. It is translated as CAGAQPLGYGYTF. Full variable domain (remainder filled in from reference TRBV30 and TRBJ1-2): SQTIHQWPATLVQPVGSPLSLECTVEGTSNPNLYWYRQAAGRGLQLLFYSVGIGQISSEVPQNLSASRPQDRQFILSSKKLLLSDSGFYLCAGAQPLGYGYTFGSGTRLTVV.

This rearrangement joins TRBV2 to TRBJ1-3; D unclear. V dropped 4 bases and J dropped 3 bases, with 7 bases sitting between them. CDR1 SNHLY and CDR2 FYNNEI come from the germline V gene. This CDR3 comprises 13 residues. In DNA form, the CDR3 reads TGTGCCAGCAGTGGAATACGTGGAAACACCATATATTTT. Its translation is CASSGIRGNTIYF.

There are many counts of this clonotype. The chain links TRBV12-3 or TRBV12-4 to TRBJ1-1, with 8 bases that match TRBD1. The CDR3 loop spans 14 amino acids. V lost 8 bases and J lost 5; bases outside the gene matches: 10. The CDR3 coding sequence is TGTGCCAGCGAACGCAGGGGGCAAGGTACTGAAGCTTTCTTT. This codes for CASERRGQGTEAFF.

The rearrangement joins TRBV29-1 to TRBJ1-2; D is unclear. Germline CDR1 SQVTM, CDR2 ANQGSEA. The germline V and J ends were trimmed by 3 bases and 0 bases, with 14 bases remaining between them. CDR3 size: 15 residues. CDR3 sequence reads: CSVEKLGSANYGYTF. The CDR3, as DNA: TGCAGCGTTGAGAAATTGGGATCAGCTAACTATGGCTACACCTTC. Complete variable domain (other parts from reference TRBV29-1 and TRBJ1-2): SAVISQKPSRDICQRGTSLTIQCQVDSQVTMMFWYRQQPGQSLTLIATANQGSEATYESGFVIDKFPISRPNLTFSTLTVSNMSPEDSSIYLCSVEKLGSANYGYTFGSGTRLTVV.

In this sample, this clonotype turned up a few times. The chain couples TRBV19 to TRBJ2-2, with TRBD2 as a possible D gene (5 bases). Germline V CDR1 and CDR2: LNHDA, SQIVND (reference sequence). The CDR3 consists of 13 residues. Trimming removed 3 bases at V and 5 bases at J, with 7 bases between. The CDR3 reads CASSIEGTGELFF. The CDR3 DNA reads as TGTGCCAGTAGTATTGAGGGAACCGGGGAGCTGTTTTTT.

This clonotype has ten or more counts. This chain connects TRBV5-4 to TRBJ2-1; no definite D call. V was cut by 2 bases and J by 4 bases, with 4 bases left in between. Looked up from germline, CDR1 is SGHNT and CDR2 is YYREEE (reference sequence). The CDR3 consists of 12 residues. The DNA of the CDR3 is TGTGCCAGCAGCTTTGATTACAATGAGCAGTTCTTC. Its translation is CASSFDYNEQFF.

This rearrangement joins TRBV20-1 to TRBJ2-3; 9 bases align to TRBD1. The CDR3 runs to 14 residues. Germline values: CDR1 DFQATT, CDR2 SNEGSKA (reference sequence). With 6 bases clipped from V and 1 base from J, the junction kept 5 bases outside the gene matches. The CDR3 is CSAEWDRGTDTQYF. The CDR3 DNA sequence: TGCAGTGCCGAGTGGGACAGGGGCACAGATACGCAGTATTTT.

The chain employs TRBV15 and TRBJ1-2, with TRBD1 matching 10 bases. The CDR3 is 13 residues long. The junction had 5 bases not matched to a gene; V was cut back by 5 bases and J by 8 bases. CDR1 is LNHNV and CDR2 is YYDKDF in the germline V gene (reference sequence). The DNA for the CDR3 is TGTGCCACCAGCTACGGACAGGGGGAGGGCTACACCTTC. Its translation: CATSYGQGEGYTF. Drawing the rest from reference TRBV15 and TRBJ1-2, the complete variable domain is DAMVIQNPRYQVTQFGKPVTLSCSQTLNHNVMYWYQQKSSQAPKLLFHYYDKDFNNEADTPDNFQSRRPNTSFCFLDIRSPGLGDTAMYLCATSYGQGEGYTFGSGTRLTVV.

This clonotype was picked up a small number of times. The chain uses TRBV5-1 and TRBJ2-3; 7 nucleotides align to TRBD1. V gave up 2 bases and J gave up 1 base; unmatched junction bases: 13. The CDR3 spans 18 residues. Germline V gene sequence: CDR1 SGHRS, CDR2 YFSETQ. CDR3 bases: TGCGCCAGCAGCTTAACCCTAGGGACAGTTAGACGCACAGATACGCAGTATTTT. Translation gives CASSLTLGTVRRTDTQYF.

The rearrangement joins TRBV4-2 to TRBJ1-3; D gene unclear. Per the germline V gene, CDR1 is LGHNA and CDR2 is YNFKEQ. The CDR3 totals 17 residues. Trimming shortened V by 0 bases and J by 0 bases, and 12 bases separated the two germline ends. CDR3 nucleotide sequence: TGTGCCAGCAGCCAAGATCTCGGCACGAGCTCTGGAAACACCATATATTTT. This encodes CASSQDLGTSSGNTIYF.

The genes are TRBV3-1 and TRBJ2-3, with D maybe TRBD2 (6 bases). The germline V gene has CDR1 LGHDT and CDR2 YNNKEL (reference sequence). The CDR3 sequence is 14 residues long. V dropped 4 bases and J dropped 2 bases, with 10 bases sitting between them. Here the CDR3 reads CASSPTSSTDTQYF. The CDR3 coding sequence is TGTGCCAGCAGCCCGACTAGTTCCACAGATACGCAGTATTTT.

This clonotype was observed many times. The gene calls are TRBV25-1 and TRBJ1-3; D is unclear. The CDR3 spans 15 residues. The germline CDR1 and CDR2 sequences are MGHDK and SYGVNS. V lost 3 bases, J lost 4 bases, and 13 bases lay in between. CDR3 sequence (DNA): TGTGCCAGCAGTGACGGCTCTGGAACAGGAAACACCATATATTTT. Translated: CASSDGSGTGNTIYF.

In this sample, this clonotype turned up many times. V and J are TRBV7-8 and TRBJ2-1; TRBD2 agrees at 14 bases. Germline CDR1 reads SGHVS; CDR2 reads FQNEAQ. The CDR3 consists of 17 residues. With 4 bases clipped from V and 9 bases from J, the junction kept 11 bases outside the gene matches. CDR3 amino acids: CASSSPTGTSGGGEQFF. The CDR3 region has the DNA TGTGCCAGCAGCTCACCTACCGGGACTAGCGGGGGAGGTGAGCAGTTCTTC.

The chain uses TRBV28 and TRBJ2-1; 7 bases agree with TRBD2. This CDR3 has 15 amino acids. The germline gives CDR1 MDHEN, CDR2 SYDVKM. Trimming removed 6 bases from V and 2 bases from J; junction bases left unmatched: 7. The CDR3 region is CASRDPGGPYNEQFF. The CDR3 region has the DNA TGTGCCAGCAGGGACCCGGGGGGTCCCTACAATGAGCAGTTCTTC. The whole variable domain, filled in from reference TRBV28 and TRBJ2-1, reads DVKVTQSSRYLVKRTGEKVFLECVQDMDHENMFWYRQDPGLGLRLIYFSYDVKMKEKGDIPEGYSVSREKKERFSLILESASTNQTSMYLCASRDPGGPYNEQFFGPGTRLTVL.

This clonotype was observed many times. V gene TRBV7-6 combines with J gene TRBJ2-2; D is perhaps TRBD1 (6 bases). Germline lookup yields CDR1 SGHVS and CDR2 FNYEAQ. The V end lost 6 bases, the J end lost 2 bases, and 10 bases lay between the germline ends. The CDR3 sequence is 14 residues long. The CDR3: CASSLQGNTGELFF. CDR3 DNA sequence: TGTGCCAGCAGTTTACAGGGAAACACCGGGGAGCTGTTTTTT.

A remark on this clonotype: This may be a read error, as it is one base from a much larger clone. The rearrangement joins TRBV29-1 to TRBJ2-3; tentative D call: TRBD1 (5 bases). CDR3 length equals 14 residues. Germline V gene sequence: CDR1 SQVTM, CDR2 ANQGSEA. The DNA for the CDR3 is TGCGGCGTCAAGGGGCGGTTGAGCACAGATACGCAGTATTTT. As protein: CGVKGRLSTDTQYF.

This clonotype was seen repeatedly, ten times or more. The CDR3 loop reads CASSDQNKFGYTF. CDR3 nucleotides: TGTGCCAGCAGTGACCAAAATAAGTTCGGCTACACCTTC. The chain is built from TRBV2 and TRBJ1-2; D remains ambiguous. CDR3 length equals 13 residues. Per germline, CDR1 SNHLY and CDR2 FYNNEI. Trimming shortened V by 3 bases and J by 8 bases, and 13 bases separated the two germline ends.

V usage is TRBV5-6 and J usage is TRBJ1-2, with D tentatively TRBD1 (5 bases). Trimming removed 4 bases at V and 8 bases at J, with 21 bases between. CDR3 length: 15 amino acids. Germline V gene sequence: CDR1 SGHDT, CDR2 YYEEEE. In DNA form, the CDR3 reads TGTGCCAGCAGCCTCGCTGATATCGGGGGACGAGGCTACACCTTC. The encoded protein is CASSLADIGGRGYTF.